This TCR beta chain originates from a study of T cells in Graves' hyperthyroidism and ophthalmopathy. RNA transcripts were the template for amplifying TCR beta CDR3 regions. Using the HTBI primer set, a first-round RT-PCR was run on the TCR CDR3. Each CDR3 protein is one row after TCRdb ran MiXCR on the multiplex PCR reads. The sample consists of 560,000 or so distinct CDR3 sequences, about 43% of them appearing once. The CDR3 has 14 amino acids. Germline CDR1 and CDR2: SGHTA and FQGNSA. Trimming removed 5 bases from V and 8 bases from J; junction bases left unmatched: 7. The chain recombines TRBV7-2 with TRBJ1-4; 8 bases match TRBD1. Sequencing input: peripheral blood or thyroid tissue (not recorded which). The clonotype originates from a young woman with Graves' hyperthyroidism. CDR3 loop: CASSRDRLGEKLFF. The DNA of the CDR3 is TGTGCCAGCAGCCGGGACAGGCTAGGGGAAAAACTGTTTTTT.